The clone carrying this T cell receptor beta chain was detected ten times or more. Its antigen is not identified. Trimming cost V 1 base and J 6 bases, with 9 bases left between them. This CDR3 has 13 amino acids. The source of the sample is a study of regulatory T cells in long-lasting Graves disease. The overall study: Patients with persistent Graves' disease had over 5 years of antithyroid drugs and persistent TSH receptor antibodies.

The study, taken as a whole, reports: Newly diagnosed disease favored TRBV20-1 and TRBJ2-1 over persistent disease.

Arm-PCR of CDR3 regions and iRepertoire HTBI primers were used to build TCR beta libraries. TCRdb redid the calling of the multiplex PCR reads with MiXCR, one entry per CDR3 protein. The sample has around 460,000 distinct CDR3 sequences, around a fifth seen once; the top ten hold approximately 14%. Described time point: persistent/refractory GD, antithyroid drugs over 5 years with positive TRAb. Generation of the TCR library employed RNA extracted from PBMCs. The chain is built from TRBV12-3 or TRBV12-4 and TRBJ1-2; D unclear. The specimen comprised peripheral blood mononuclear cells (PBMCs), sampled when the disease was refractory, from a patient treated with antithyroid drugs. The sequence came from a female donor with Graves disease. CDR3 sequence reads: CASSLGPANGYTF. CDR3 in DNA: TGTGCCAGCAGTTTAGGGCCAGCAAATGGCTACACCTTC.